Shown below are 5 T cell receptor beta chains from a single sample sequenced in a study of tumor-infiltrating lymphocytes in primary liver carcinoma. Unsorted bulk tissue, 20-30 mg of it, served as the source for co-extraction of RNA and DNA. TCR beta cDNA was prepared out of 500 ng total RNA by means of a constant-region primer. Researchers made the TCR beta libraries by running three nested multiplex PCR rounds with slightly modified ARM-PCR. Researchers ran the first two PCR rounds for roughly 11 cycles each with TRBV1-TRBV30 forward primers and a C-beta reverse primer. TCRdb processed the multiplex PCR reads anew with MiXCR; each CDR3 protein has one entry. This table holds roughly 190,000 distinct CDR3 sequences, around four fifths found once. Specimen: tumor tissue from primary liver carcinoma. The receptor set was obtained from a man in his forties with primary liver carcinoma and hepatitis B virus infection.

This clonotype was seen once. A much larger clone lies one base from this, so it may be a read error. This chain uses TRBV6-4 with TRBJ2-1; 12 nucleotides align to TRBD2. CDR1 MRHNA and CDR2 SNTAGT come from the germline V gene. V trimming: 6 bases; J trimming: 8 bases; junction bases outside the gene matches: 5. The CDR3 consists of 14 residues. The CDR3 region is CASSRTSGNYEQFF. The CDR3 coding sequence is TGTGCCAGCAGCAGGACTAGCGGGAACTATGAGCAGTTCTTC.

Note on this clonotype: The junction and the germline gene differ at one end; a read error may be behind it. The gene calls are TRBV4-3 and TRBJ2-1; D gene ambiguous. The germline CDR1 and CDR2 sequences are LGHNA and YSLEER. This CDR3 has 16 amino acids. As DNA, the CDR3 is TGCGCCAGCAGCCAAGATCGGTCGGGCTTCTACAGTGAGCAGTTCTTC. It is translated as CASSQDRSGFYSEQFF.

The CDR3 coding sequence is TGCAGCGGAGCGGGAGCATCCATCATGACGCAGTATTTT. It is translated as CSGAGASIMTQYF. The chain employs TRBV29-1 and TRBJ2-3; 8 nucleotides align to TRBD2. J gave up 9 bases and V 7 bases, and 12 bases lay outside the gene matches. CDR3 length: 13 residues. CDR1 is SQVTM and CDR2 is ANQGSEA in the germline V gene.

A word on this clonotype: At one end the junction does not follow the germline gene, possibly because of a read error. This chain connects TRBV29-1 to TRBJ2-5, with 9 bases matching TRBD2. The V gene's germline CDR1 is SQVTM and CDR2 ANQGSEA. This CDR3 comprises 14 residues. The CDR3 sequence is CNVEDKASGETQYF. CDR3 nucleotides: TGCAACGTTGAAGACAAGGCTAGCGGGGAGACCCAATACTTC.

Concerning this clonotype: A read error may produce the germline difference seen at one junction end. V gene TRBV6-5 combines with J gene TRBJ2-7; possible D gene TRBD2, 5 bases. Germline V gene sequence: CDR1 MNHEY, CDR2 SVGAGI. The CDR3 sequence is 14 residues long. The chain's CDR3 is CASNSPGAGYEQYF. The CDR3 DNA follows: TGTGCCAGTAATTCCCCGGGCGCGGGCTACGAACAGTACTTC.